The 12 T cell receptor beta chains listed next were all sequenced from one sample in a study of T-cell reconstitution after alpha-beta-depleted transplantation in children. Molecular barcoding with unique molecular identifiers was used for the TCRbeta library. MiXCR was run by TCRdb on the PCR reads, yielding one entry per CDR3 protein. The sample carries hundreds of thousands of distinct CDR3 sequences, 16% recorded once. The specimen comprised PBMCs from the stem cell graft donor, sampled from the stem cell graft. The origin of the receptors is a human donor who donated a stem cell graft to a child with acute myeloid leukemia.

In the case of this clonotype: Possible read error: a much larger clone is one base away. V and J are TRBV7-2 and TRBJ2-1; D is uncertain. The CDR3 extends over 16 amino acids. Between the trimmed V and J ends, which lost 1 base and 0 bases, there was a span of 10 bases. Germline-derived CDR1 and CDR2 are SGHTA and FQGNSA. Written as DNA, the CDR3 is TGTGCCAGCAGCTTAGAGTTGCTTAGCTCCTACAATGAGCAGTTCTTC. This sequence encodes CASSLELLSSYNEQFF.

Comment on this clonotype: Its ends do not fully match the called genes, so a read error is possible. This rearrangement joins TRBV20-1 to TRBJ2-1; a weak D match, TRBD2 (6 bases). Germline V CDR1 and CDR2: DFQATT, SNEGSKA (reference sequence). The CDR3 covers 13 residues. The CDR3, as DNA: TGCAGTGCTAGCAGGGACTGGGGCAATGAGCAGCTCTTC. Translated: CSASRDWGNEQLF.

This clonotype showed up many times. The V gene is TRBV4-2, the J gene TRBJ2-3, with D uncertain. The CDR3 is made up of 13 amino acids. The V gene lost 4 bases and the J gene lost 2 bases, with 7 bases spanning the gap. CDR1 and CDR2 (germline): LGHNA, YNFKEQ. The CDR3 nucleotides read TGTGCCAGCAGCCCCCAATCCACAGATACGCAGTATTTT. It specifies CASSPQSTDTQYF.

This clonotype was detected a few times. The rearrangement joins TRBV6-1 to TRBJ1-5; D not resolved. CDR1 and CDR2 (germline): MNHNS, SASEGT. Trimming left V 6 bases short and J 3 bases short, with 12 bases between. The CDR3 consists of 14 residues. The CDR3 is CASSDSYTNQPQHF. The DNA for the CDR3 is TGTGCCAGCAGCGATTCTTACACCAATCAGCCCCAGCATTTT.

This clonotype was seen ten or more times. The CDR3 DNA follows: TGCAGCGTTGTAGTCCGGCACGGAGTCTACGAGCAGTACTTC. Translating gives CSVVVRHGVYEQYF. The gene calls are TRBV29-1 and TRBJ2-7; D remains ambiguous. From germline, CDR1 is SQVTM and CDR2 ANQGSEA. V lost 4 bases and J 3 bases, leaving 16 bases between the germline ends. This CDR3 region has 14 residues.

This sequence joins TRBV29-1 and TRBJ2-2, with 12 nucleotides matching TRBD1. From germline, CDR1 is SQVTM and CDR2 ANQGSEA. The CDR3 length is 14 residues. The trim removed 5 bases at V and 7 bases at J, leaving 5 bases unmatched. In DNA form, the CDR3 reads TGCAGCGTTCTGGGACAGGGGGCCGACGGGGAGCTGTTTTTT. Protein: CSVLGQGADGELFF.

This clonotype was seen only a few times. CDR3 sequence reads: CASSTVRGRDSVPDTQYF. CDR3 nucleotide sequence: TGTGCCAGCAGTACGGTGCGGGGGCGGGATTCTGTACCAGATACGCAGTATTTT. This chain joins TRBV6-2 or TRBV6-3 and TRBJ2-3; possible D gene TRBD2, 7 bases. This CDR3 has 18 amino acids. Trimming took off 5 bases at V and 4 bases at J, with 25 bases between the two ends. Germline V gene sequence: CDR1 MNHEY, CDR2 SVGEGT.

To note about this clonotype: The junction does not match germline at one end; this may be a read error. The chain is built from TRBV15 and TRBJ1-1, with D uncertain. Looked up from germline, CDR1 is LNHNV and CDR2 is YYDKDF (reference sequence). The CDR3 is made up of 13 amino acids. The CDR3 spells CATSRVGNSEAFF. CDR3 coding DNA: TGTGCCACCAGCAGAGTGGGGAACAGTGAAGCTTTCTTT.

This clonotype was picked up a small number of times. The CDR3 DNA reads as TGTGCCAGCAGCTCCGAGAAGGACACCGGGGAGCTGTTTTTT. Residues: CASSSEKDTGELFF. V is TRBV7-8 and J is TRBJ2-2; D call uncertain. From germline, CDR1 is SGHVS and CDR2 FQNEAQ. Trimming took off 4 bases at V and 3 bases at J, with 9 bases between the two ends. The CDR3 contains 14 residues. Together with reference TRBV7-8 and TRBJ2-2, the CDR3 gives the full variable domain: GAGVSQSPRYKVAKRGQDVALRCDPISGHVSLFWYQQALGQGPEFLTYFQNEAQLDKSGLPSDRFFAERPEGSVSTLKIQRTQQEDSAVYLCASSSEKDTGELFFGEGSRLTVL.

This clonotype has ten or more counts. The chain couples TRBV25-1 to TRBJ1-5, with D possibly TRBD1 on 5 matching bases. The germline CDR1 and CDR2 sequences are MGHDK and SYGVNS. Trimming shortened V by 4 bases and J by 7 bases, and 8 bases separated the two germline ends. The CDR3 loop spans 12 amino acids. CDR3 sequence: CASSGQGQPQHF. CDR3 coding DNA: TGTGCCAGCAGTGGTCAGGGACAGCCCCAGCATTTT.

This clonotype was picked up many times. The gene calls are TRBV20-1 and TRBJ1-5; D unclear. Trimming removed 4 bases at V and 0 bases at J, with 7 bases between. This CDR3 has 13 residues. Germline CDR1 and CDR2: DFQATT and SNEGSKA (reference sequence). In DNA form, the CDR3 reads TGCAGTGCTACAAGAAGTAGCAATCAGCCCCAGCATTTT. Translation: CSATRSSNQPQHF.

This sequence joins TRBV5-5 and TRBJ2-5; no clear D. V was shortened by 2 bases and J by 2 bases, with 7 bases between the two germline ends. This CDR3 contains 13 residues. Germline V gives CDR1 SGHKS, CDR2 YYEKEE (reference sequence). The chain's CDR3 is CASSFRLQETQYF. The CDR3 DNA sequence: TGTGCCAGCAGCTTTCGACTGCAAGAGACCCAGTACTTC.